The subject of this entry is one T cell receptor beta chain. No antigen is known for it. RNA transcripts provided the source from which TCR beta CDR3 regions were amplified. First-round RT-PCR of the TCR CDR3 relied on the HTBI primer set. TCRdb re-derived calls from the multiplex PCR reads in MiXCR, one entry per CDR3 protein. This sample has 700,000 or so distinct CDR3 sequences, with approximately 14% found just once. These data come from a study of T cells in Graves' hyperthyroidism and ophthalmopathy. Looking at the study overall: The authors collected peripheral blood at initial diagnosis, before any treatment. Findings of the study overall: Among clonotypes expanded in thyroid above 0.001, most were also found in blood. Stable hyperthyroidism was told apart from ophthalmopathy by a model built on 13 V-J features.

This TCR was recovered from a woman aged 45-65 years with Graves' ophthalmopathy. Material for sequencing was blood.

The DNA for the CDR3 is TGTGCCAGCAGACTGGTCCAGGACACTGAAGCTTTCTTT. Its protein product is CASRLVQDTEAFF. V usage is TRBV6-1 and J usage is TRBJ1-1; no firm D call. The CDR3 contains 13 residues. The germline gives CDR1 MNHNS, CDR2 SASEGT. V was shortened by 6 bases and J by 3 bases, with 11 bases between the two germline ends.